Below, 17 T cell receptor beta chains from the same sample are listed, as sequenced in a study of monozygotic twins with inflammatory bowel disease. Following a re-call of the 5' RACE reads, TCRdb has one entry per CDR3 protein and lacks DNA. Here the sample table reports about 300,000 distinct CDR3 sequences. The specimen was blood. The source of these receptors is a human donor with ulcerative colitis or Crohn's disease, or a healthy co-twin of an affected twin (not recorded which).

The chain joins TRBV5-6 to TRBJ2-1. CDR1 is SGHDT and CDR2 is YYEEEE in the germline V gene. The CDR3 extends over 13 amino acids. The chain's CDR3 is CASSRTTRNEQFF.

J is TRBJ2-1 and V is TRBV6-2 or TRBV6-3. This CDR3 contains 11 residues. Germline CDR1 and CDR2: MNHEY and SVGEGT. CDR3 residues: CASSLRGEQFF.

The V and J genes are TRBV5-1 and TRBJ2-2; as DNA is missing, the TRBD1 call by TCRdb cannot be tested. Per germline, CDR1 SGHRS and CDR2 YFSETQ. This CDR3 is 15 amino acids long. The CDR3 reads CASSWAGDNTGELFF.

The J gene is TRBJ2-7, the V gene TRBV10-3; TCRdb names TRBD1, which stays unverified in the absence of DNA. The CDR3 extends over 13 amino acids. CDR1 ENHRY and CDR2 SYGVKD come from the germline V gene. The CDR3 loop is CAILAGLVNEQYF.

This rearrangement joins TRBV5-6 to TRBJ1-1; the D call of TRBD1 rests on TCRdb alone, since no DNA is present to check it. The length of the CDR3 is 14 residues. Germline V gene lookup returns CDR1 SGHDT and CDR2 YYEEEE. CDR3 region: CASSFRGEGTEAFF.

The chain recombines TRBV18 with TRBJ1-4; TCRdb reports TRBD1, a call that lacks DNA to check it against. The germline CDR1 and CDR2 sequences are KGHSH and LQKENI. The CDR3 runs to 15 residues. CDR3 amino acids: CASSPGQGQIEKLFF.

V and J are TRBV13 and TRBJ2-7; the D call of TRBD1 rests on TCRdb alone, since no DNA is present to check it. The germline CDR1 and CDR2 sequences are PRHDT and FYEKMQ (reference sequence). The CDR3 covers 16 residues. CDR3 amino acids: CASSFYRTGGSYEQYF.

The rearrangement uses TRBV19 and TRBJ2-1. The CDR3 has 11 amino acids. In germline, CDR1 is LNHDA, CDR2 SQIVND (reference sequence). Here the CDR3 reads CASKLGNEQFF.

This CDR3 reads CATGTGISEQFF. V usage is TRBV28 and J usage is TRBJ2-1; TCRdb lists TRBD1, though no DNA is available to test this call. This CDR3 contains 12 residues. Germline loops: CDR1 MDHEN, CDR2 SYDVKM.

This chain joins TRBV19 and TRBJ2-7; lacking DNA, the TRBD2 call made by TCRdb goes unchecked. CDR1 and CDR2 from the germline V gene are LNHDA and SQIVND (reference sequence). CDR3 size: 14 residues. CDR3 sequence: CASTPASGVYEQYF. The full variable domain, in which reference TRBV19 and TRBJ2-7 provide the parts outside the CDR3, is DGGITQSPKYLFRKEGQNVTLSCEQNLNHDAMYWYRQDPGQGLRLIYYSQIVNDFQKGDIAEGYSVSREKKESFPLTVTSAQKNPTAFYLCASTPASGVYEQYFGPGTRLTVT.

CDR3 loop: CASSGGILGYSPLHF. The chain joins TRBV9 to TRBJ1-6. Germline CDR1 and CDR2: SGDLS and YYNGEE. The CDR3 covers 15 residues.

This chain joins TRBV18 and TRBJ2-7; the D call of TRBD2 rests on TCRdb alone, since no DNA is present to check it. The CDR3 contains 16 residues. Germline assignment: CDR1 KGHSH and CDR2 LQKENI. CDR3 in amino acids: CASSPPPSGSSYEQYF.

The chain links TRBV19 to TRBJ2-1; TCRdb outputs TRBD2, but without DNA this stays unchecked. Germline CDR1 and CDR2: LNHDA and SQIVND (reference sequence). This CDR3 has 18 residues. Here the CDR3 reads CASSKLAGGGSSYNEQFF. The whole variable domain, filled in from reference TRBV19 and TRBJ2-1, reads DGGITQSPKYLFRKEGQNVTLSCEQNLNHDAMYWYRQDPGQGLRLIYYSQIVNDFQKGDIAEGYSVSREKKESFPLTVTSAQKNPTAFYLCASSKLAGGGSSYNEQFFGPGTRLTVL.

The chain links TRBV29-1 to TRBJ2-1; the D gene TCRdb calls, TRBD1, cannot be checked with no DNA. Germline CDR1 SQVTM, CDR2 ANQGSEA. This CDR3 is 15 amino acids long. The chain's CDR3 is CSAERRDRGYNEQFF.

The rearrangement uses TRBV9 and TRBJ2-3; TCRdb selects TRBD1, and the lack of DNA leaves this call unchecked. CDR1 is SGDLS, CDR2 YYNGEE, per germline. The CDR3 runs 15 residues. CDR3 in amino acids: CAARPKTGGRNTQYF.

This chain links TRBV20-1 with TRBJ1-4; TCRdb names TRBD1, which stays unverified in the absence of DNA. This CDR3 is 13 amino acids long. The V gene's germline CDR1 is DFQATT and CDR2 SNEGSKA (reference sequence). The CDR3 loop is CSASRTGNEKLFF.

The chain recombines TRBV6-5 with TRBJ2-2; lacking DNA, the TRBD2 call made by TCRdb goes unchecked. The CDR3 is made up of 17 amino acids. Germline values: CDR1 MNHEY, CDR2 SVGAGI. The CDR3 sequence: CASSYSRLARATGELFF.